These 29 T cell receptor beta chains were all obtained from the same sample, sequenced in a study of CD8 T cells in ankylosing spondylitis. In TCRdb, the 5' RACE reads were re-called with MiXCR into one record per CDR3 protein. The sample records under 130,000 distinct CDR3 sequences, approximately 25% being singletons. The sequenced material came from synovial fluid, either unsorted or a sorted T cell fraction (not recorded which). The receptors stem from a male donor with ankylosing spondylitis.

This clonotype appeared a single time. J is TRBJ2-1 and V is TRBV4-1, with 10 bases matching TRBD1. J was trimmed by 9 bases and V by 3 bases; bases with no gene match: 5. The CDR3 length is 14 residues. CDR1 is MGHRA, CDR2 YSYEKL, per germline. Here the CDR3 reads CASSHRQGAAEQFF. The CDR3 DNA is TGCGCCAGCAGCCATCGACAGGGGGCTGCTGAGCAGTTCTTC.

This chain connects TRBV29-1 to TRBJ1-2; no clear D gene. The ends were cut back, 2 bases at V and 8 bases at J, with 12 bases in the middle. Germline assignment: CDR1 SQVTM and CDR2 ANQGSEA. The CDR3 runs to 12 residues. The CDR3 DNA sequence: TGCAGCGTTGAAATTTCTTCGGGGGGCTACACCTTC. Protein: CSVEISSGGYTF.

The chain recombines TRBV2 with TRBJ1-4; D is uncertain. Trimming pared 7 bases from V and 8 bases from J, leaving 11 bases between. The CDR3 sequence is 12 residues long. The germline V gene encodes CDR1 SNHLY and CDR2 FYNNEI. The CDR3 region has the DNA TGTGCCAGCAATACGGGAACGGAAAAACTGTTTTTT. Residues: CASNTGTEKLFF.

The chain recombines TRBV5-1 with TRBJ1-2; TRBD1 aligns across 7 bases. The CDR3 is 14 amino acids. After removal of 2 bases from V and 4 bases from J, the junction contained 5 bases not matched to a gene. Germline V gives CDR1 SGHRS, CDR2 YFSETQ. The CDR3 DNA follows: TGCGCCAGCAGCTTTGGTGCAGGGGGCTATGGCTACACCTTC. Its protein is CASSFGAGGYGYTF.

This clonotype was detected ten times or more. One end of the junction varies from germline; a read error may be responsible. CDR3 sequence: CASSLRQGTDTQYF. CDR3 DNA sequence: TGTGCCAGTAGTCTCCGACAGGGCACAGATACGCAGTATTTT. This chain uses TRBV5-1 with TRBJ2-3, with D tentatively TRBD1 (6 bases). The CDR3 is made up of 14 amino acids. Germline CDR1 reads SGHRS; CDR2 reads YFSETQ.

V is TRBV4-2 and J is TRBJ1-4; a possible D gene is TRBD1 (6 bases). V lost 6 bases, J lost 15 bases, and 17 bases lay in between. The CDR3 length is 12 residues. Germline-derived CDR1 and CDR2 are LGHNA and YNFKEQ. CDR3 coding DNA: TGTGCCAGCAGTCACCAGACAGGCGGGGTGTTTTTT. Amino acids: CASSHQTGGVFF.

This clonotype was observed a handful of times. The V gene is TRBV7-9, the J gene TRBJ1-3; TRBD1 matches 8 bases. V was clipped by 1 base and J by 4 bases; unmatched bases: 6. The CDR3 extends over 16 amino acids. Germline V gene data show CDR1 as SEHNR and CDR2 as FQNEAQ (reference sequence). The CDR3 protein is CASSLDRGVSGNTIYF. CDR3 coding DNA: TGTGCCAGCAGCTTAGACAGGGGGGTTTCCGGAAACACCATATATTTT.

The V gene is TRBV30, the J gene TRBJ2-4, with TRBD2 identical over 8 bases. Germline CDR1 reads GTSNPN; CDR2 reads SVGIG (reference sequence). Trimming at V came to 2 bases and at J to 6 bases, leaving 6 bases not matched to a gene. The CDR3 spans 14 residues. The chain's CDR3 is CAWSPTGGPNIQYF. CDR3 nucleotide sequence: TGTGCCTGGAGTCCGACGGGGGGGCCAAACATTCAGTACTTC.

The chain carries TRBV5-1 and TRBJ2-7; D is possibly TRBD2 (6 bases). The CDR3 contains 12 residues. With 4 bases removed from V and 5 bases from J, the gap between germline ends came to 10 bases. In germline, CDR1 is SGHRS, CDR2 YFSETQ. CDR3 sequence reads: CASSLGLHEQYF. The CDR3 nucleotides are TGCGCCAGCAGCCTGGGACTTCACGAGCAGTACTTC.

In this sample, this clonotype turned up a few times. J is TRBJ2-3 and V is TRBV3-1, with a possible D match to TRBD1 (5 bases). V was clipped by 1 base and J by 4 bases, with 12 bases between them. The length of the CDR3 is 15 residues. Germline lookup yields CDR1 LGHDT and CDR2 YNNKEL (reference sequence). For the CDR3, the DNA is TGTGCCAGCAGCCAAGGCCCTGGACAATCAGATACGCAGTATTTT. Residues: CASSQGPGQSDTQYF.

A remark on this clonotype: One end of the junction does not line up with germline, which may come from a read error. V usage is TRBV10-3 and J usage is TRBJ1-4; D is unclear. This CDR3 is 13 amino acids long. Germline loops: CDR1 ENHRY, CDR2 SYGVKD. The DNA of the CDR3 is TGTTCCATCAGCCGGGCCCCTAATGAAAAACTGTTTTTT. Its translation: CSISRAPNEKLFF.

This clonotype occurred many times. V is TRBV3-1 and J is TRBJ1-3; no firm D call. Germline-derived CDR1 and CDR2 are LGHDT and YNNKEL (reference sequence). V shed 1 base and J shed 1 base, with 2 bases lying between them. The CDR3 spans 13 residues. CDR3 nucleotides: TGTGCCAGCAGCCAAGGGTCTGGAAACACCATATATTTT. This translates into CASSQGSGNTIYF.

This clonotype was seen a handful of times. The chain is built from TRBV9 and TRBJ2-1; unclear D gene. Germline V gives CDR1 SGDLS, CDR2 YYNGEE. V lost 2 bases and J lost 5, with 11 bases in between. This CDR3 spans 14 amino acids. Written as DNA, the CDR3 is TGTGCCAGCAGCGTTATCGATAGCAACAATGAGCAGTTCTTC. Translating it yields CASSVIDSNNEQFF.

A few counts support this clonotype. This chain uses TRBV20-1 with TRBJ2-7; D remains unclear. The CDR3 loop spans 13 amino acids. In germline, CDR1 is DFQATT, CDR2 SNEGSKA (reference sequence). The V end lost 2 bases, the J end lost 2 bases, and 10 bases lay between the germline ends. This CDR3 reads CSARRSMAYEQYF. Written as DNA, the CDR3 is TGCAGTGCTAGAAGATCCATGGCCTACGAGCAGTACTTC.

V and J are TRBV20-1 and TRBJ1-3; D unresolved. The V gene's germline CDR1 is DFQATT and CDR2 SNEGSKA (reference sequence). V was shortened by 2 bases and J by 2 bases, with 13 bases between the two germline ends. The length of the CDR3 is 15 residues. The CDR3 is CSARFTSGPGNTIYF. The CDR3 nucleotides are TGCAGTGCTAGATTTACGTCCGGGCCTGGAAACACCATATATTTT.

Comment on this clonotype: This may come from a read error, since a much larger clone is one base off. CDR3 nucleotides: TGTGCCAGCAGGGCTTTTGGCGGGGGATCAGATACGCAGTATTTT. It codes for CASRAFGGGSDTQYF. V gene TRBV2 combines with J gene TRBJ2-3, with 7 bases that match TRBD2. The CDR3 is 15 residues long. V gave up 6 bases and J gave up 4 bases; unmatched junction bases: 10. Per the germline V gene, CDR1 is SNHLY and CDR2 is FYNNEI.

This clonotype was observed at least ten times. The CDR3 region is CASSDRGNQPQHF. The DNA of the CDR3 is TGTGCCAGCAGCGACAGGGGCAATCAGCCCCAGCATTTT. The rearrangement uses TRBV5-5 and TRBJ1-5; TRBD1 matches 7 bases. Germline V gene data show CDR1 as SGHKS and CDR2 as YYEKEE (reference sequence). This CDR3 spans 13 amino acids. Trimming removed 4 bases from V and 2 bases from J; junction bases left unmatched: 0.

This clonotype was picked up a small number of times. J is TRBJ1-3 and V is TRBV5-6; D gene uncertain. Trimming pared 1 base from V and 2 bases from J, leaving 10 bases between. The CDR3 contains 15 residues. Germline V lookup: CDR1 SGHDT, CDR2 YYEEEE. The CDR3 region is CASSLLSNAGNTIYF. The CDR3 region has the DNA TGTGCCAGCAGCTTGCTGTCCAACGCTGGAAACACCATATATTTT.

The chain couples TRBV24-1 to TRBJ2-2; no clear D gene. This CDR3 spans 15 amino acids. The germline gives CDR1 KGHDR, CDR2 SFDVKD. Trimming took 3 bases from V and 2 from J, leaving 9 bases between them. The CDR3 sequence: CATSDIHPNTGELFF. The CDR3 DNA sequence: TGTGCCACCAGTGATATTCATCCTAACACCGGGGAGCTGTTTTTT.

This clonotype is a singleton in its sample. The V and J genes are TRBV5-1 and TRBJ1-1, with D possibly being TRBD1 (6 bases). The germline V gene encodes CDR1 SGHRS and CDR2 YFSETQ. The CDR3 length is 15 residues. Trimming removed 4 bases from V and 3 bases from J, with 16 bases in between. CDR3 amino acids: CASSALSGEDTEAFF. The CDR3 coding sequence is TGCGCCAGCAGCGCTTTATCAGGGGAGGACACTGAAGCTTTCTTT.

This clonotype was seen a few times. The chain employs TRBV27 and TRBJ1-5, with D unresolved. The CDR3 consists of 17 residues. Germline CDR1 is MNHEY and CDR2 is SMNVEV (reference sequence). Trimming removed 5 bases at V and 1 base at J, with 18 bases between. The CDR3 nucleotides are TGTGCCAGCAGTCGCTCATCAGTGATCGTGAGCAATCAGCCCCAGCATTTT. Its protein is CASSRSSVIVSNQPQHF.

This clonotype showed up many times. The chain couples TRBV11-2 to TRBJ1-5, with D possibly TRBD1 on 5 matching bases. The V gene's germline CDR1 is SGHAT and CDR2 FQNNGV. The V end lost 0 bases, the J end lost 5 bases, and 5 bases lay between the germline ends. The CDR3 spans 13 residues. CDR3 sequence reads: CASSLDRDQPQHF. The CDR3 DNA reads as TGTGCCAGCAGCTTAGACAGGGATCAGCCCCAGCATTTT.

This clonotype was recorded many times. The chain links TRBV12-3 or TRBV12-4 to TRBJ2-1, with 7 bases matching TRBD2. The CDR3 totals 18 residues. V was pared by 2 bases and J by 4 bases, with 14 bases of the junction left unmatched. This CDR3 is CASSLSLLAGAGYNEQFF. As DNA, the CDR3 is TGTGCCAGCAGTTTATCCCTCCTTGCGGGAGCGGGTTACAATGAGCAGTTCTTC.

There are a few counts of this clonotype. The J gene is TRBJ2-3, the V gene TRBV24-1; 12 bases match TRBD2. The junction had 8 bases not matched to a gene; V was cut back by 5 bases and J by 0 bases. From germline, CDR1 is KGHDR and CDR2 SFDVKD. This CDR3 comprises 18 residues. CDR3 loop: CATSALATSGSSTDTQYF. CDR3 sequence (DNA): TGTGCCACCAGTGCCCTCGCGACTAGCGGGAGCAGCACAGATACGCAGTATTTT.

This clonotype has ten or more counts. The chain has TRBV18 and TRBJ2-5, with D hard to call. Trimming removed 4 bases from V and 5 bases from J, with 8 bases in between. This CDR3 is 12 amino acids long. Per germline, CDR1 KGHSH and CDR2 LQKENI. The CDR3 is CASSLLQETQYF. In DNA, the CDR3 is TGTGCCAGCTCACTCCTTCAGGAGACCCAGTACTTC.

This clonotype was picked up a small number of times. The chain combines TRBV28 with TRBJ1-5; 10 bases are a match to TRBD1. Germline trimming cut 4 bases from V and 7 bases from J; bases unmatched to any gene: 7. Germline values: CDR1 MDHEN, CDR2 SYDVKM. CDR3 length: 15 residues. The CDR3 protein is CASSSGTGDDQPQHF. For the CDR3, the DNA is TGTGCCAGCAGTTCCGGGACAGGGGACGACCAGCCCCAGCATTTT.

The rearrangement links TRBV20-1 to TRBJ2-3, with 7 bases aligning to TRBD2. The CDR3 runs to 14 residues. J was trimmed by 0 bases and V by 5 bases; bases with no gene match: 5. The germline CDR1 and CDR2 sequences are DFQATT and SNEGSKA (reference sequence). The CDR3 loop is CSAQTSASTDTQYF. In nucleotides, the CDR3 is TGCAGTGCTCAAACTAGCGCCAGCACAGATACGCAGTATTTT.

The table lists this clonotype with a few counts. The chain links TRBV5-1 to TRBJ2-7; TRBD1 matches at 9 bases. V trimming: 4 bases; J trimming: 2 bases; junction bases outside the gene matches: 7. CDR1 SGHRS and CDR2 YFSETQ come from the germline V gene. The CDR3 runs 15 residues. The CDR3 loop is CASSTRTGDAYEQYF. DNA for the CDR3: TGCGCCAGCAGCACCCGGACAGGGGACGCCTACGAGCAGTACTTC.

The chain carries TRBV6-1 and TRBJ1-4; D is undetermined. The CDR3 consists of 15 residues. Trimming took off 8 bases at V and 0 bases at J, with 13 bases between the two ends. Germline CDR1 is MNHNS and CDR2 is SASEGT. Here the CDR3 reads CASRRFLATNEKLFF. CDR3 sequence (DNA): TGTGCCAGCCGACGTTTTCTTGCAACTAATGAAAAACTGTTTTTT.